These 18 T cell receptor beta chains were all obtained from the same sample, sequenced in a study of blood T cell repertoires in COVID-19. Libraries were prepared by immunoSEQ multiplex PCR; TCRdb keeps only in-frame clonotypes and omits some of them. The sample has roughly 97,000 clones, roughly 80% seen once. The source material was peripheral blood. Receptor source: a man aged 60 to 75 with acute or convalescent COVID-19.

The chain is built from TRBV28 and TRBJ2-4; 7 positions match TRBD2. Germline CDR1 is MDHEN and CDR2 is SYDVKM. Germline trimming cut 4 bases from V and 0 bases from J; bases unmatched to any gene: 21. The CDR3 consists of 21 residues. The CDR3: CASSSPVGSREGPSAKNIQYF. The CDR3 DNA sequence: TGTGCCAGCAGTTCCCCCGTGGGCTCCAGGGAGGGACCTTCAGCCAAAAACATTCAGTACTTC.

CDR3 in DNA: TGCGCCAGCAGCCAAAGCGGTTTTACCACAGATACGCAGTATTTT. Protein product: CASSQSGFTTDTQYF. This sequence joins TRBV4-3 and TRBJ2-3; a weak D match, TRBD2 (5 bases). V was shortened by 2 bases and J by 2 bases, with 11 bases between the two germline ends. The CDR3 is 15 residues long. Germline CDR1 LGHNA, CDR2 YSLEER.

This clone is classed as medium-sized (0.01 to 0.1%). The chain recombines TRBV5-5 with TRBJ1-2; 7 bases fit TRBD1. V lost 3 bases, J lost 5 bases, and 10 bases stayed unmatched. The CDR3 runs to 15 residues. Germline CDR1 SGHKS, CDR2 YYEKEE (reference sequence). The CDR3 nucleotides are TGTGCCAGCAGCTACGGACAGGACTACTGGTATGGCTACACCTTC. Its translation: CASSYGQDYWYGYTF.

Worth noting for this clone: One end of the junction does not line up with germline, which may come from a read error. The rearrangement joins TRBV7-9 to TRBJ1-2; 10 nucleotides agree with TRBD1. CDR3 length equals 13 residues. Germline loops: CDR1 SEHNR, CDR2 FQNEAQ (reference sequence). CDR3 DNA: TGTGCCAGCAGTTTAGGGACAGGGGCTGGCTACACCTTC. It specifies CASSLGTGAGYTF.

V and J are TRBV30 and TRBJ1-5, with D possibly TRBD1 on 6 matching bases. CDR3 length: 13 amino acids. Trimming removed 7 bases from V and 4 bases from J, with 14 bases in between. Germline V gene lookup returns CDR1 GTSNPN and CDR2 SVGIG (reference sequence). DNA for the CDR3: TGTGCCTTGCAGGGGATGGGGAATCAGCCCCAGCATTTT. Its translation: CALQGMGNQPQHF.

The chain recombines TRBV6-5 with TRBJ1-1, with D possibly TRBD1 on 6 matching bases. Germline values: CDR1 MNHEY, CDR2 SVGAGI. The CDR3 covers 14 residues. V was cut by 6 bases and J by 1 base, with 12 bases left in between. This CDR3 reads CASRGLQGNTEAFF. In nucleotides, the CDR3 is TGTGCCAGCAGGGGTTTACAGGGGAACACTGAAGCTTTCTTT.

V is TRBV23-1 and J is TRBJ1-5; 10 bases are shared with TRBD1. TRBV23-1 is sorted into the ORF group, with uncertain function. The CDR3 extends over 14 amino acids. V lost 6 bases to trimming and J lost 7 bases; unmatched junction nucleotides: 6. The CDR3 loop reads CASRLGTGEQPQHF. The DNA of the CDR3 is TGCGCCAGCAGACTCGGGACAGGGGAACAGCCCCAGCATTTT.

The J gene is TRBJ2-1, the V gene TRBV11-2; D possibly corresponds to TRBD2 (6 bases). The CDR3 loop spans 14 amino acids. CDR1 and CDR2 from the germline V gene are SGHAT and FQNNGV. V was trimmed by 6 bases and J by 0 bases, leaving 9 bases between them. The CDR3 sequence: CASRRESSYNEQFF. The CDR3 DNA is TGTGCCAGCAGACGGGAGAGCTCCTACAATGAGCAGTTCTTC.

The J gene is TRBJ2-5, the V gene TRBV2; 15 bases line up with TRBD2. CDR1 is SNHLY and CDR2 is FYNNEI in the germline V gene. The V and J ends lost 6 bases and 5 bases, in that order; junction bases with no gene match: 7. CDR3 size: 16 residues. The CDR3 is CASRGLAGGGAETQYF. The CDR3 DNA sequence: TGTGCCAGCAGGGGACTAGCGGGAGGAGGTGCGGAGACCCAGTACTTC. Together with reference TRBV2 and TRBJ2-5, the CDR3 gives the full variable domain: EPEVTQTPSHQVTQMGQEVILRCVPISNHLYFYWYRQILGQKVEFLVSFYNNEISEKSEIFDDQFSVERPDGSNFTLKIRSTKLEDSAMYFCASRGLAGGGAETQYFGPGTRLLVL.

The chain couples TRBV18 to TRBJ2-6; D is ambiguous. Trimming stripped 2 bases from V and 2 bases from J, with 7 bases between. The CDR3 contains 15 residues. The germline V gene has CDR1 KGHSH and CDR2 LQKENI. This CDR3 is CASSPNPTGANVLTF. Here the CDR3 DNA reads TGTGCCAGCTCACCAAATCCCACTGGGGCCAACGTCCTGACTTTC.

The rearrangement joins TRBV3-1 (or the pseudogene TRBV3-2) to TRBJ1-1; no firm D call. Germline V CDR1 and CDR2: LGHDT, YNNKEL (reference sequence). V lost 0 bases to trimming and J lost 2 bases, with 7 bases between them. The CDR3 spans 14 residues. The CDR3 nucleotides read TGTGCCAGCAGCCAAGATTGGCACAACACTGAAGCTTTCTTT. As protein: CASSQDWHNTEAFF.

The rearrangement uses TRBV28 and TRBJ1-2; D call uncertain. The CDR3 has 13 residues. Trimming pared 6 bases from V and 4 bases from J, leaving 12 bases between. From germline, CDR1 is MDHEN and CDR2 SYDVKM. The CDR3 sequence: CASRPTAIYGYTF. For the CDR3, the DNA is TGTGCCAGCAGGCCTACAGCTATCTATGGCTACACCTTC.

The J gene is TRBJ2-1, the V gene TRBV10-1; TRBD2 aligns across 10 bases. This CDR3 has 15 amino acids. Trimming cost V 8 bases and J 4 bases; bases outside gene matches: 8. Germline V CDR1 and CDR2: WNHNN, SYGVQD (reference sequence). CDR3 loop: CASSSSGGAYNEQFF. The CDR3 DNA follows: TGCGCCAGCTCATCTAGCGGGGGCGCTTACAATGAGCAGTTCTTC.

The chain employs TRBV30 and TRBJ1-5, with D possibly being TRBD1 (5 bases). V shed 3 bases and J shed 1 base, with 10 bases lying between them. Germline CDR1 GTSNPN, CDR2 SVGIG (reference sequence). The CDR3 sequence is 14 residues long. CDR3 in DNA: TGTGCCTGGAGAGGGCAGGGAAGCAATCAGCCCCAGCATTTT. It yields the protein CAWRGQGSNQPQHF. The whole variable domain, remainder taken from reference TRBV30 and TRBJ1-5, is SQTIHQWPATLVQPVGSPLSLECTVEGTSNPNLYWYRQAAGRGLQLLFYSVGIGQISSEVPQNLSASRPQDRQFILSSKKLLLSDSGFYLCAWRGQGSNQPQHFGDGTRLSIL.

This chain links TRBV6-5 with TRBJ1-2; 7 nucleotides match TRBD1. The CDR3 runs 13 residues. The germline V gene encodes CDR1 MNHEY and CDR2 SVGAGI. The ends lost 6 bases at V and 3 bases at J; junction bases unmatched: 4. CDR3: CASSTGEYYGYTF. CDR3 sequence (DNA): TGTGCCAGCAGCACAGGGGAGTACTATGGCTACACCTTC.

The chain employs TRBV6-5 and TRBJ1-4, with D perhaps matching TRBD1 (5 bases). The V gene's germline CDR1 is MNHEY and CDR2 SVGAGI. This CDR3 has 12 amino acids. Trimming stripped 7 bases from V and 8 bases from J, with 11 bases between. Here the CDR3 DNA reads TGTGCCAGCATTCAGGGTGGCGAAAAACTGTTTTTT. Amino acid sequence: CASIQGGEKLFF.

The chain uses TRBV18 and TRBJ1-1, with TRBD1 matching 7 bases. Germline-derived CDR1 and CDR2 are KGHSH and LQKENI. The CDR3 loop spans 15 amino acids. V shed 5 bases and J 1 base; nucleotides not matched to a gene: 7. The CDR3 protein is CASSSYRGSNTEAFF. The DNA of the CDR3 is TGTGCCAGCTCAAGTTACAGGGGTTCGAACACTGAAGCTTTCTTT.

This clone was detected a few times. The J gene is TRBJ2-2, the V gene TRBV9; D may be TRBD2 (6 bases). In germline, CDR1 is SGDLS, CDR2 YYNGEE. There are 15 residues in the CDR3. V lost 0 bases and J 5 bases, leaving 11 bases between the germline ends. The DNA of the CDR3 is TGTGCCAGCAGCGTAGGGGCAGGAGGGACCGGGGAGCTGTTTTTT. Translation gives CASSVGAGGTGELFF.